These 9 T cell receptor beta chains share one sample of origin, sequenced in a study of blood T cell repertoires in COVID-19. The table came from immunoSEQ multiplex PCR; TCRdb's copy has only in-frame clones and leaves some out. The data contain about 190,000 clones, approximately 84% of them singletons. The sequenced sample consisted of PBMCs or T cells enriched from blood (not recorded which). Receptor source: a woman in her twenties or thirties who had recovered from COVID-19.

The chain links TRBV28 to TRBJ2-3, with 7 bases that match TRBD2. This CDR3 has 15 residues. Per germline, CDR1 MDHEN and CDR2 SYDVKM. V shed 6 bases, J shed 1 base, and the junction held 7 bases outside the gene matches. CDR3 in amino acids: CASSPGGSRTDTQYF. CDR3 nucleotides: TGTGCCAGCAGCCCTGGCGGGAGCCGCACAGATACGCAGTATTTT.

This clone has just one count. The chain carries TRBV19 and TRBJ2-3; tentatively, D is TRBD2 (5 bases). This CDR3 comprises 15 residues. Trimming left V 7 bases short and J 3 bases short, with 17 bases between. In germline, CDR1 is LNHDA, CDR2 SQIVND (reference sequence). Written as DNA, the CDR3 is TGTGCCAGTACCCTGGGGTCTAGCCAAACAGATACGCAGTATTTT. Protein: CASTLGSSQTDTQYF.

This chain connects TRBV5-5 to TRBJ2-1, with D possibly being TRBD2 (7 bases). The CDR3 consists of 15 residues. With 1 base removed from V and 5 bases from J, the gap between germline ends came to 13 bases. In germline, CDR1 is SGHKS, CDR2 YYEKEE (reference sequence). This CDR3 is CASSLWGGPNNEQFF. The CDR3 nucleotides read TGTGCCAGCAGCTTGTGGGGGGGCCCAAACAATGAGCAGTTCTTC.

This clone was observed a few times. The chain recombines TRBV18 with TRBJ1-2; TRBD1 aligns across 9 bases. CDR1 is KGHSH, CDR2 LQKENI, per germline. This CDR3 has 14 amino acids. V lost 2 bases, J lost 7 bases, and 5 bases stayed unmatched. The CDR3, as DNA: TGTGCCAGCTCACCAGGGACAGGGACCAGTGGCTACACCTTC. Amino acid sequence: CASSPGTGTSGYTF.

In DNA form, the CDR3 reads TGTGCCAGTACCCTAACAGGGGCGAACACTGAAGCTTTCTTT. The encoded protein is CASTLTGANTEAFF. The genes are TRBV19 and TRBJ1-1; TRBD1 matches at 7 bases. Losses at the gene ends were 7 bases for V and 1 base for J; bases not matched to a gene: 6. The CDR3 is 14 amino acids. The germline V gene encodes CDR1 LNHDA and CDR2 SQIVND (reference sequence).

This clone was seen more than once but under ten times. The rearrangement uses TRBV5-1 and TRBJ2-1; D is perhaps TRBD1 (6 bases). The V gene's germline CDR1 is SGHRS and CDR2 YFSETQ. The CDR3 has 15 amino acids. Trimming cost V 6 bases and J 0 bases, with 13 bases left between them. Here the CDR3 DNA reads TGCGCCAGCACTCAAGGGGGATACTCCTACAATGAGCAGTTCTTC. Translation gives CASTQGGYSYNEQFF.

The chain carries TRBV21-1 and TRBJ1-1; TRBD1 reflects the table's D call only, with no check against the DNA. TRBV21-1 is a pseudogene segment. CDR3 length equals 15 residues. CDR3 coding DNA: TGTGCCAGCAGCCACCCCACAGACCAGAACACTGAAGCTTTCTTT. Its translation is CASSHPTDQNTEAFF.

V is TRBV5-4 and J is TRBJ1-6, with D tentatively TRBD1 (5 bases). Germline V gives CDR1 SGHNT, CDR2 YYREEE (reference sequence). Deletions cut 4 bases from V and 0 bases from J, with 11 bases between. The CDR3 totals 16 residues. The CDR3 region has the DNA TGTGCCAGCAGCCCAGACAGTAGCTCCTATAATTCACCCCTCCACTTT. Residues: CASSPDSSSYNSPLHF.

The chain couples TRBV28 to TRBJ1-5; tentatively, D is TRBD1 (5 bases). This CDR3 is built from 17 residues. Germline CDR1 is MDHEN and CDR2 is SYDVKM. With 6 bases removed from V and 2 bases from J, the gap between germline ends came to 20 bases. The DNA of the CDR3 is TGTGCCAGCAGCTGGGCTTGGAGGGGTAGCGGCAATCAGCCCCAGCATTTT. Translating gives CASSWAWRGSGNQPQHF.